This passage covers 3 T cell receptor beta chains from one sample sequenced in a study of T-cell memory formation after mild COVID-19. MiXCR, run by TCRdb on the 5' RACE reads, gives a single entry per CDR3 protein. The sample lists about 470,000 distinct CDR3 sequences; 20% to 30% were seen once. The specimen sequenced was PBMCs or a T cell subset sorted from them (not recorded which). These receptors all stem from an adult woman who had mild COVID-19 (a few samples of this study predate the infection). Cell type and time point are not known.

In its sample, this clonotype was seen a few times. V and J are TRBV27 and TRBJ2-5; 9 bases align to TRBD2. V shed 3 bases and J 1 base; nucleotides not matched to a gene: 6. The CDR3 contains 16 residues. CDR1 is MNHEY, CDR2 SMNVEV, per germline (reference sequence). In DNA, the CDR3 is TGTGCCAGCAGTTTTTCATGGCGGGGGGGCCAAGAGACCCAGTACTTC. This translates into CASSFSWRGGQETQYF.

The chain is built from TRBV5-1 and TRBJ2-3, with 7 positions matching TRBD1. This CDR3 has 18 amino acids. After removal of 4 bases from V and 0 bases from J, the junction contained 14 bases not matched to a gene. Germline V CDR1 and CDR2: SGHRS, YFSETQ. The CDR3: CASSQPPGQRDSTDTQYF. The CDR3 region has the DNA TGCGCCAGCAGCCAACCTCCGGGACAGAGGGATAGCACAGATACGCAGTATTTT.

The gene calls are TRBV30 and TRBJ2-7, with 9 bases matching TRBD2. This CDR3 contains 15 residues. After removal of 0 bases from V and 4 bases from J, the junction contained 7 bases not matched to a gene. CDR1 and CDR2 (germline): GTSNPN, SVGIG (reference sequence). In nucleotides, the CDR3 is TGTGCCTGGAGTGTACCCGGGACTAGCCCATACGAGCAGTACTTC. Translated, it gives CAWSVPGTSPYEQYF.